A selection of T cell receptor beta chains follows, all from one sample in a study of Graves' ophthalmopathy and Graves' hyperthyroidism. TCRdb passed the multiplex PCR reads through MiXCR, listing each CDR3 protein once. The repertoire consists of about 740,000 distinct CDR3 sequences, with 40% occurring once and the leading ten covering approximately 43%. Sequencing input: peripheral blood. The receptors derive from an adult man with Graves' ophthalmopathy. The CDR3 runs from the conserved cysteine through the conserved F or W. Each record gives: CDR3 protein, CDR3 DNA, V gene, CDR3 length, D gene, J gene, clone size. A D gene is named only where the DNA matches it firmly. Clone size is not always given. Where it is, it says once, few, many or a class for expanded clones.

CASSSSTEPQHF | TGTGCCAGCAGTTCCTCGACCGAGCCCCAGCATTTT | TRBV27 | 12 | . | TRBJ1-5 | .
CASSPAGKSGSQYEQYF | TGTGCCAGCAGCCCGGCCGGGAAAAGCGGGAGTCAGTACGAGCAGTACTTC | TRBV25-1 | 17 | TRBD2 | TRBJ2-7 | .
CASSQVVSGGSYEQYF | TGCGCCAGCAGCCAAGTGGTCAGCGGGGGTTCCTACGAGCAGTACTTC | TRBV25-1 | 16 | TRBD2 | TRBJ2-7 | .
CASSLTGGDNSPLHF | TGTGCCAGCAGCTTAACGGGAGGGGATAATTCACCCCTCCACTTT | TRBV7-9 | 15 | . | TRBJ1-6 | many
CSARDRVGQPQHF | TGCAGTGCTAGAGACAGGGTGGGCCAGCCCCAGCATTTT | TRBV20-1 | 13 | . | TRBJ1-5 | .
CASSLEAGANYGYTF | TGTGCCAGCAGCTTGGAGGCAGGCGCTAACTATGGCTACACCTTC | TRBV5-5 | 15 | . | TRBJ1-2 | .
CASSLDVDTEAFF | TGTGCCAGCAGCTTAGATGTGGACACTGAAGCTTTCTTT | TRBV11-2 | 13 | . | TRBJ1-1 | few
CASIWGQNQPQHF | TGTGCCAGCATCTGGGGACAGAATCAGCCCCAGCATTTT | TRBV7-9 | 13 | TRBD1 | TRBJ1-5 | .
CASTKGTGDNTYEQYF | TGTGCCAGCACCAAAGGGACAGGGGATAACACCTACGAGCAGTACTTC | TRBV6-1 | 16 | TRBD1 | TRBJ2-7 | once
CASQDLQGYGYTF | TGTGCCAGCCAGGATTTACAGGGTTATGGCTACACCTTC | TRBV7-9 | 13 | . | TRBJ1-2 | many
CASSLEGGGSSYEQYF | TGTGCCAGCAGCTTAGAGGGCGGGGGGAGCTCCTACGAGCAGTACTTC | TRBV7-2 | 16 | TRBD2 | TRBJ2-7 | .
CASSIGGLGEKLFF | TGTGCCAGTAGTATCGGGGGGCTTGGGGAAAAACTGTTTTTT | TRBV19 | 14 | . | TRBJ1-4 | few
CASSAPGQGGSPLHF | TGTGCCAGCAGCGCCCCGGGACAGGGGGGATCACCCCTCCACTTT | TRBV9 | 15 | TRBD1 | TRBJ1-6 | many
CASSLGQGGSGELFF | TGTGCTAGCAGTCTCGGACAGGGGGGGTCCGGGGAGCTGTTTTTT | TRBV7-9 | 15 | TRBD1 | TRBJ2-2 | many
CSAGAQVSSTRKGEQYF | TGCAGTGCTGGAGCCCAAGTCAGTTCGACCCGAAAGGGCGAGCAGTACTTC | TRBV20-1 | 17 | . | TRBJ2-7 | .
CASRPKVDNQPQHF | TGTGCCAGTAGACCGAAGGTTGACAATCAGCCCCAGCATTTT | TRBV19 | 14 | . | TRBJ1-5 | many
CASSYSTGKSGANVLTF | TGTGCCAGCAGTTACTCGACAGGCAAGTCTGGGGCCAACGTCCTGACTTTC | TRBV6-5 | 17 | . | TRBJ2-6 | once
CSADRGVAFF | TGCAGTGCTGACAGGGGGGTGGCTTTCTTT | TRBV20-1 | 10 | TRBD1 | TRBJ1-1 | many
CASSLQSRDTEAFF | TGTGCCAGCAGCTTACAGAGCAGGGACACTGAAGCTTTCTTT | TRBV7-2 | 14 | . | TRBJ1-1 | .
CASSPGTNGYTF | TGTGCCAGCAGTCCAGGGACGAACGGCTACACCTTC | TRBV2 | 12 | . | TRBJ1-2 | few
CSAYRAYGYTF | TGCAGCGCCTACAGGGCTTATGGCTACACCTTC | TRBV29-1 | 11 | . | TRBJ1-2 | many
CASSLPETGGNEQYF | TGTGCCAGCAGTCTCCCCGAGACAGGGGGCAACGAGCAGTACTTC | TRBV6-1 | 15 | TRBD1 | TRBJ2-7 | .
CASSLVRQGGTEAFF | TGCGCCAGCAGCTTGGTGCGGCAGGGGGGCACTGAAGCTTTCTTT | TRBV5-1 | 15 | TRBD1 | TRBJ1-1 | .